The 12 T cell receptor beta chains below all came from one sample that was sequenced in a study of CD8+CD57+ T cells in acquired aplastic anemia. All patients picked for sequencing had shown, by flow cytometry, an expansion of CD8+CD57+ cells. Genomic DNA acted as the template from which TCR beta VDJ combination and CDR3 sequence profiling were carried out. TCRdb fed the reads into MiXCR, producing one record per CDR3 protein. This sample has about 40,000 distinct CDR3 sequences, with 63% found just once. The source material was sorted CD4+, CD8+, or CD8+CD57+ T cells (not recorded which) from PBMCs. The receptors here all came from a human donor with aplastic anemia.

The CDR3 loop reads CASSLSRDNFYEQYF. DNA of the CDR3: TGTGCCAGCAGCTTGTCCCGGGACAATTTCTACGAGCAGTACTTC. V usage is TRBV5-6 and J usage is TRBJ2-7; possible D gene TRBD1, 6 bases. V was trimmed by 1 base and J by 3 bases, leaving 14 bases between them. Germline V gene sequence: CDR1 SGHDT, CDR2 YYEEEE. The CDR3 is 15 amino acids.

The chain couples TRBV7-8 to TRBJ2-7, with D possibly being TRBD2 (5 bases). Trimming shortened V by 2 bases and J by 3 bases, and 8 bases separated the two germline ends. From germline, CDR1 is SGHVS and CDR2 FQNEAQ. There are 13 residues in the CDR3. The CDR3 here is CASSLSGSYEQYF. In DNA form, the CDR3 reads TGTGCCAGCAGCTTAAGCGGCAGCTACGAGCAGTACTTC.

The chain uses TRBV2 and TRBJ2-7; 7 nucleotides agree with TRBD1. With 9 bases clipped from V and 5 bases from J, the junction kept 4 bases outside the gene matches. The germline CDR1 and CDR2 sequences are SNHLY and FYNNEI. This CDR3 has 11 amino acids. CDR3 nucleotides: TGTGCCAGTAACAGGGGCCACGAGCAGTACTTC. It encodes CASNRGHEQYF.

CDR3 nucleotide sequence: TGTGCCAGCAGCTTGACAGGGTCGGGTGGGGCCAACGTCCTGACTTTC. Residues: CASSLTGSGGANVLTF. V usage is TRBV11-2 and J usage is TRBJ2-6, with 7 bases matching TRBD1. The germline gives CDR1 SGHAT, CDR2 FQNNGV. This CDR3 is 16 amino acids long. Unmatched junction bases numbered 5, after V lost 3 bases and J lost 3 bases.

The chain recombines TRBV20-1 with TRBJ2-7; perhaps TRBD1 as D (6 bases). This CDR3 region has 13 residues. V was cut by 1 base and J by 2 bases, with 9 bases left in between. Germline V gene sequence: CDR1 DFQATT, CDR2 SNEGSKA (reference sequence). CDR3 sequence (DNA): TGCAGTGCTAGAGCTAACAGGGCCTACGAGCAGTACTTC. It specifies CSARANRAYEQYF.

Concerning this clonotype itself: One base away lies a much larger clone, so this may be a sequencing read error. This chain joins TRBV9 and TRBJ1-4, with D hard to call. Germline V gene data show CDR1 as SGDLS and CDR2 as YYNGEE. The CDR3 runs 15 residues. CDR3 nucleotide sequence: TGTGCCCGCAGCCGGGGAGTTAGGGCTAATGAAAAACTGTTTTTT. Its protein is CARSRGVRANEKLFF.

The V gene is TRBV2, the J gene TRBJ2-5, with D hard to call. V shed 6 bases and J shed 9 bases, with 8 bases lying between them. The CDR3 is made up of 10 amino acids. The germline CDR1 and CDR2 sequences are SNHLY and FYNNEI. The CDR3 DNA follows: TGTGCCAGCAGGCTAGGAGCCCAGTACTTC. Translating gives CASRLGAQYF.

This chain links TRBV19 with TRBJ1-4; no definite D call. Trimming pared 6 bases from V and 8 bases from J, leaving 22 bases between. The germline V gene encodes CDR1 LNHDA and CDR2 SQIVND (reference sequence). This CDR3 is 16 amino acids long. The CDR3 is CASSSLNSGAGEKLFF. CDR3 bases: TGTGCCAGTAGCTCATTGAACAGCGGTGCGGGGGAAAAACTGTTTTTT.

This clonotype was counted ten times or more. The CDR3 reads CATSDALAGGLAEQFF. In nucleotides, the CDR3 is TGTGCCACCAGTGATGCCCTGGCGGGGGGGCTAGCTGAGCAGTTCTTC. The chain has TRBV24-1 and TRBJ2-1; 9 nucleotides align to TRBD2. Trimming took 3 bases from V and 9 from J; bases not matched to a gene: 11. The germline V gene encodes CDR1 KGHDR and CDR2 SFDVKD. This CDR3 has 16 amino acids.

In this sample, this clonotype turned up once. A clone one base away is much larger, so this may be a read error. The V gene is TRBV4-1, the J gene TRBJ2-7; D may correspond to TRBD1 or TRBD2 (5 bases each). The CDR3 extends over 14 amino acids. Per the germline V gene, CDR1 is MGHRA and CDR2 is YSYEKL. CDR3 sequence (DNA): TGCGCCAGCAGACAAATTGGGGGTTCCTACGAGCAGCACTTC. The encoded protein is CASRQIGGSYEQHF.

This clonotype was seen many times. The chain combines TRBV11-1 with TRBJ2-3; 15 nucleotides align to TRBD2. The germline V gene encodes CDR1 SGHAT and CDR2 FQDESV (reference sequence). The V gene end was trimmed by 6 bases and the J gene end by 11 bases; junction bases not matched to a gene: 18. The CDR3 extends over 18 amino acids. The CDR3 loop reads CASRTLISRTSGGGMQYF. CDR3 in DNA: TGTGCCAGCAGGACTTTAATTTCTCGGACTAGCGGGGGGGGGATGCAGTATTTT. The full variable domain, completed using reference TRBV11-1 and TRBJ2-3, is EAEVAQSPRYKITEKSQAVAFWCDPISGHATLYWYRQILGQGPELLVQFQDESVVDDSQLPKDRFSAERLKGVDSTLKIQPAELGDSAMYLCASRTLISRTSGGGMQYFGPGTRLTVL.

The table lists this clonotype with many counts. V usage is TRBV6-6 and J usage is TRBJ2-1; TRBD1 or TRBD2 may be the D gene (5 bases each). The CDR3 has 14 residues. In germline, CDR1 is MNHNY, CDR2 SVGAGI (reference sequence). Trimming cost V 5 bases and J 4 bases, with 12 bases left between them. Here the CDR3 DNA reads TGTGCCAGCAGTCTCGGGACGGATTACAATGAGCAGTTCTTC. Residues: CASSLGTDYNEQFF.